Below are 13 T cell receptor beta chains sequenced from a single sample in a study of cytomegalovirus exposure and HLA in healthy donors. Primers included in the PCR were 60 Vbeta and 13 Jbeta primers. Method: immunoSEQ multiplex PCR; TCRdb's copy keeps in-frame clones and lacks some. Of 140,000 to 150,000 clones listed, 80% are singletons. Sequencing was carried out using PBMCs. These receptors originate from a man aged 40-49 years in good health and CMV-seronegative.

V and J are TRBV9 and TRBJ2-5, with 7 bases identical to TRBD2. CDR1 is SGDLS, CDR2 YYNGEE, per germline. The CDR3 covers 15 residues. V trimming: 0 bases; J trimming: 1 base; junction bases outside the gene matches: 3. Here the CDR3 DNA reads TGTGCCAGCAGCGTAGGGGGGACTATCCAAGAGACCCAGTACTTC. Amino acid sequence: CASSVGGTIQETQYF. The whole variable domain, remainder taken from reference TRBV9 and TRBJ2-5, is DSGVTQTPKHLITATGQRVTLRCSPRSGDLSVYWYQQSLDQGLQFLIQYYNGEERAKGNILERFSAQQFPDLHSELNLSSLELGDSALYFCASSVGGTIQETQYFGPGTRLLVL.

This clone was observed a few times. This CDR3 reads CAISAGLAGESRATQYF. In nucleotides, the CDR3 is TGTGCCATCAGTGCGGGCTTAGCGGGGGAGAGTAGGGCTACGCAGTATTTT. The chain has TRBV10-3 and TRBJ2-3; TRBD2 matches at 9 bases. This CDR3 comprises 17 residues. Germline trimming cut 4 bases from V and 8 bases from J; bases unmatched to any gene: 16. In germline, CDR1 is ENHRY, CDR2 SYGVKD.

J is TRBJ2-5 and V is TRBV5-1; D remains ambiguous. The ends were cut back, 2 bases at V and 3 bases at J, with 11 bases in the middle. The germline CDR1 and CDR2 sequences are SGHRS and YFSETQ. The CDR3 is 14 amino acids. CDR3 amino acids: CASSFADLKETQYF. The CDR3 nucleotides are TGCGCCAGCAGCTTCGCGGATCTCAAAGAGACCCAGTACTTC.

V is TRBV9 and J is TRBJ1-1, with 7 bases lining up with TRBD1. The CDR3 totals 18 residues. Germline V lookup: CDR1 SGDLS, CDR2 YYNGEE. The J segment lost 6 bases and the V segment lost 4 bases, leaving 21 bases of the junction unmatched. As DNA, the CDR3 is TGTGCCAGCAGCCCTAGGCTAATTCTAGACAGGGCTGGCCCTGAAGCTTTCTTT. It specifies CASSPRLILDRAGPEAFF.

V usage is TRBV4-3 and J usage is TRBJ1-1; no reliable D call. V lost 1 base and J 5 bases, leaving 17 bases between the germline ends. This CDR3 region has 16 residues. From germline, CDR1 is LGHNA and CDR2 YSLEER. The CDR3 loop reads CASSQGTERMLTEAFF. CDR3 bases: TGCGCCAGCAGCCAAGGAACGGAGCGAATGTTGACTGAAGCTTTCTTT.

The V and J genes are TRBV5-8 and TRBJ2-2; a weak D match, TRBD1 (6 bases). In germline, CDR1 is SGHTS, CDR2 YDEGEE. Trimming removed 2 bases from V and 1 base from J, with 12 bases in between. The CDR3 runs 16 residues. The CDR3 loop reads CASSFRRQVNTGELFF. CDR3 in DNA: TGTGCCAGCAGCTTTAGGAGACAGGTGAACACCGGGGAGCTGTTTTTT.

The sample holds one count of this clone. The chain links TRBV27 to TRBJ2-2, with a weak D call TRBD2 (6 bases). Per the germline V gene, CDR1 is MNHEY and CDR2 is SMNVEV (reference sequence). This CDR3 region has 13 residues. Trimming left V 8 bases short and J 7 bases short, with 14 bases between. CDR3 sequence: CASGTRGGGELFF. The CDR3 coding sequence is TGTGCCAGCGGGACTCGGGGAGGCGGGGAGCTGTTTTTT.

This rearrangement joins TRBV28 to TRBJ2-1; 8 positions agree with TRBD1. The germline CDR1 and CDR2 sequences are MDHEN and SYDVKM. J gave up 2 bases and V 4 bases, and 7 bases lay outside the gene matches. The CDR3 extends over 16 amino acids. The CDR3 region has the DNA TGTGCCAGCAGTTCCCCAACAGGGGGTACCTACAATGAGCAGTTCTTC. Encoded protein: CASSSPTGGTYNEQFF.

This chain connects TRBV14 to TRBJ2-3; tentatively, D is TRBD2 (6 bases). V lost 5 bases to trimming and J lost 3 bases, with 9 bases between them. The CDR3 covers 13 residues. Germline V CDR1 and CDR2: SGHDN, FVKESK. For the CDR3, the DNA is TGTGCCAGCAGCTCCGCGGGAACAGATACGCAGTATTTT. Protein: CASSSAGTDTQYF.

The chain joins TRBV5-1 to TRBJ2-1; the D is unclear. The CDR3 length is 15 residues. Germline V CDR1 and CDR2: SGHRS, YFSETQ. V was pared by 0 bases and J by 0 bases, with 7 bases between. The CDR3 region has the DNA TGCGCCAGCAGCTTGGCAGCGAGCTCCTACAATGAGCAGTTCTTC. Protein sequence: CASSLAASSYNEQFF.

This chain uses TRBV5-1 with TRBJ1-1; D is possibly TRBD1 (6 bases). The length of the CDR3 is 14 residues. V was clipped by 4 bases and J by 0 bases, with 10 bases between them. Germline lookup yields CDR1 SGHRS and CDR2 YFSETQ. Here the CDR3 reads CASSPGVMNTEAFF. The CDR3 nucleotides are TGCGCCAGCAGCCCAGGGGTTATGAACACTGAAGCTTTCTTT.

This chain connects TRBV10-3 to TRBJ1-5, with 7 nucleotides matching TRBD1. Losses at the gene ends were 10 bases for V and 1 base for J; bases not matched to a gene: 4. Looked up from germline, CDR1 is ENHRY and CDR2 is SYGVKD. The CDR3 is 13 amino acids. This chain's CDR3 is CATTGASNQPQHF. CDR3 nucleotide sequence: TGTGCCACCACAGGGGCGAGCAATCAGCCCCAGCATTTT.

The CDR3 nucleotides read TGTGCCAGCAGCCCTGGGGCGGGGCAGGGCTACGAGCAGTACTTC. Protein sequence: CASSPGAGQGYEQYF. The V and J genes are TRBV14 and TRBJ2-7; TRBD2 might be the D (6 bases). This CDR3 has 15 amino acids. Germline V gene lookup returns CDR1 SGHDN and CDR2 FVKESK. Trimming left V 4 bases short and J 3 bases short, with 16 bases between.